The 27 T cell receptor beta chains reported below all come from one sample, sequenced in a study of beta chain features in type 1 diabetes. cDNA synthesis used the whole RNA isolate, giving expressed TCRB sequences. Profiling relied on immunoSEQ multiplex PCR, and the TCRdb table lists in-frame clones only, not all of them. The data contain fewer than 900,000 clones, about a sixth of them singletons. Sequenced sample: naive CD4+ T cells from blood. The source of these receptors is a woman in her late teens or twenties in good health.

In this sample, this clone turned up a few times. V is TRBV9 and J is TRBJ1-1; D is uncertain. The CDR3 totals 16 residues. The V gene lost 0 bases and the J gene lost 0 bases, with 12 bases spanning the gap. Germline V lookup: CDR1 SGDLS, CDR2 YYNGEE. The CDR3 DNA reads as TGTGCCAGCAGCGTAGCTGCATTCTCCTTGAACACTGAAGCTTTCTTT. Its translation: CASSVAAFSLNTEAFF.

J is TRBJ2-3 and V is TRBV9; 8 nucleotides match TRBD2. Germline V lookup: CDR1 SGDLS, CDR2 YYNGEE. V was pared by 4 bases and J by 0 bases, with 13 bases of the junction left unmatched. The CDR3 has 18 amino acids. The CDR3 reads CASSIGAGGPISTDTQYF. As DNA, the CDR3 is TGTGCCAGCAGCATAGGGGCGGGAGGTCCAATTAGCACAGATACGCAGTATTTT.

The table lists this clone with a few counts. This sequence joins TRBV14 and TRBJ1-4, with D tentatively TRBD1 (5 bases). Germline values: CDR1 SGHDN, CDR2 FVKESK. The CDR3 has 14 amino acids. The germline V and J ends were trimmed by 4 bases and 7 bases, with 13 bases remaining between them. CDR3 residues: CASSPIGVTEKLFF. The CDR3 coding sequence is TGTGCCAGCAGCCCGATAGGGGTTACTGAAAAACTGTTTTTT.

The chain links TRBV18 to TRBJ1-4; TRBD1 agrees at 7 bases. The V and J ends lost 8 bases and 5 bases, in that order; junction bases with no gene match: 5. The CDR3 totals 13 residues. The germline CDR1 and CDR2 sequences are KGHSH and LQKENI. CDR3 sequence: CASRGQMNEKLFF. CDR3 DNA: TGTGCCAGCCGGGGACAGATGAATGAAAAACTGTTTTTT.

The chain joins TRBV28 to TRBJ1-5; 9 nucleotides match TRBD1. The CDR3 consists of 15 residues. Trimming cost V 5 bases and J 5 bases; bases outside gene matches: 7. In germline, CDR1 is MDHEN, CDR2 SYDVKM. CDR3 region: CASSAGQGYDQPQHF. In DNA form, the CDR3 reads TGTGCCAGCAGTGCGGGACAGGGTTACGATCAGCCCCAGCATTTT. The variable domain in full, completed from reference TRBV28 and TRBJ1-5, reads DVKVTQSSRYLVKRTGEKVFLECVQDMDHENMFWYRQDPGLGLRLIYFSYDVKMKEKGDIPEGYSVSREKKERFSLILESASTNQTSMYLCASSAGQGYDQPQHFGDGTRLSIL.

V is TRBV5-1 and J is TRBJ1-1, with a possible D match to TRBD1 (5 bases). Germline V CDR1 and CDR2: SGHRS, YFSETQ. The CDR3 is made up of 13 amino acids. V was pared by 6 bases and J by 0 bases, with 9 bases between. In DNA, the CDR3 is TGCGCCAGCAAGTGGGGGGTGAACACTGAAGCTTTCTTT. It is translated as CASKWGVNTEAFF.

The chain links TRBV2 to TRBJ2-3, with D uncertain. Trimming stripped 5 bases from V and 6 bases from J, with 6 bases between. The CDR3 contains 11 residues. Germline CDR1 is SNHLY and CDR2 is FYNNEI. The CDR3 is CASSQPDTQYF. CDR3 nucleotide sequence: TGTGCCAGCAGTCAACCCGATACGCAGTATTTT.

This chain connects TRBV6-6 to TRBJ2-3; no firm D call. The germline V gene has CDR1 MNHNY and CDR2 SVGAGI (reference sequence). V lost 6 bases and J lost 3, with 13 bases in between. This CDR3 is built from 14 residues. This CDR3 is CASRYRRPTDTQYF. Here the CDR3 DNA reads TGTGCCAGCAGATACCGACGACCGACAGATACGCAGTATTTT.

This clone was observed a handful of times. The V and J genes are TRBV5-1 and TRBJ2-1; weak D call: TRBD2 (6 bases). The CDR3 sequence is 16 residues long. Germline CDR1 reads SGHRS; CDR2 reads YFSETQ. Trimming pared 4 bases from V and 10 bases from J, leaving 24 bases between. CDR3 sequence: CASSNTEGLAKREQFF. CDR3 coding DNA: TGCGCCAGCAGCAACACGGAGGGACTTGCGAAGAGGGAGCAGTTCTTC. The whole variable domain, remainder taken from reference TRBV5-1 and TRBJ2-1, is KAGVTQTPRYLIKTRGQQVTLSCSPISGHRSVSWYQQTPGQGLQFLFEYFSETQRNKGNFPGRFSGRQFSNSRSEMNVSTLELGDSALYLCASSNTEGLAKREQFFGPGTRLTVL.

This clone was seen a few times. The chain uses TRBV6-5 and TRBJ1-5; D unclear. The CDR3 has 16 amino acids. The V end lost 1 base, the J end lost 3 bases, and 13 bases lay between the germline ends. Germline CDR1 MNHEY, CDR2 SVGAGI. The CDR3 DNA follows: TGTGCCAGCAGTTACTTTGGCGGCTTGTTCAATCAGCCCCAGCATTTT. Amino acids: CASSYFGGLFNQPQHF.

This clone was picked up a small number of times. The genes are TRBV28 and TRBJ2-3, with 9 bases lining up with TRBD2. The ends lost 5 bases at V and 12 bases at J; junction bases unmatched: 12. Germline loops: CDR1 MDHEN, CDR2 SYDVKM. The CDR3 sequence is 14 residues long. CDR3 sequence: CASSKTGTSRVQYF. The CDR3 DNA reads TGTGCCAGCAGTAAAACCGGGACTAGCAGGGTTCAGTATTTT.

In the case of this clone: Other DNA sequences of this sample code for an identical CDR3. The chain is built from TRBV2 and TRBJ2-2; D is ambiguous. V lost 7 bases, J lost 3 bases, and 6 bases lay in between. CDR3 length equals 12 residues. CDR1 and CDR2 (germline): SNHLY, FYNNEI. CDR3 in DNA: TGTGCCAGCACCCGGGACACCGGGGAGCTGTTTTTT. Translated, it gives CASTRDTGELFF.

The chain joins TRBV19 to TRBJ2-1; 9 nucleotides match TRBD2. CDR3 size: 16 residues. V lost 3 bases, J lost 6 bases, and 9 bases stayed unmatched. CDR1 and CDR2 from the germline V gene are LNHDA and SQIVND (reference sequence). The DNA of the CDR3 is TGTGCCAGTAGTATCTTGGTAGCGGGAGTGTCCAATGAGCAGTTCTTC. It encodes CASSILVAGVSNEQFF.

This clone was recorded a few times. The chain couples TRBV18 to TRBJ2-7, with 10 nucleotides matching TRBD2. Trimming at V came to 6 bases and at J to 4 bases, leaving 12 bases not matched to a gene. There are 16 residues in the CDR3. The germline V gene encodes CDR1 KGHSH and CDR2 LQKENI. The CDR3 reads CASSHSSLAGAYEQYF. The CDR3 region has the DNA TGTGCCAGCTCTCATTCTTCGCTAGCGGGAGCGTACGAGCAGTACTTC. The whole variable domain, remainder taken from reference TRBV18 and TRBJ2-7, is NAGVMQNPRHLVRRRGQEARLRCSPMKGHSHVYWYRQLPEEGLKFMVYLQKENIIDESGMPKERFSAEFPKEGPSILRIQQVVRGDSAAYFCASSHSSLAGAYEQYFGPGTRLTVT.

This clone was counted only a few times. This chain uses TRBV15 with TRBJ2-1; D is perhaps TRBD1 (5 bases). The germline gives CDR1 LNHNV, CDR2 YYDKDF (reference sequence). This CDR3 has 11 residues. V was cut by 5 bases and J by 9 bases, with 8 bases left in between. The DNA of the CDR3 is TGTGCCACCAGCTCTAGGGGTGAGCAGTTCTTC. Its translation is CATSSRGEQFF.

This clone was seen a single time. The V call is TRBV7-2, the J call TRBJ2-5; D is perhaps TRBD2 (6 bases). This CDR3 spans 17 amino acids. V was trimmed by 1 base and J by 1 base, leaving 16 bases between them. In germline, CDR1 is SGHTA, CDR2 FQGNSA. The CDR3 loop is CASSLEAWTKSQETQYF. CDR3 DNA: TGTGCCAGCAGCTTAGAGGCTTGGACTAAGTCCCAAGAGACCCAGTACTTC.

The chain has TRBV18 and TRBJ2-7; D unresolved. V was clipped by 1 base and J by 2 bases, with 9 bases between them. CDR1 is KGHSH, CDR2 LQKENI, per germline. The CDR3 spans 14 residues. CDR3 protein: CASSPRLGPYEQYF. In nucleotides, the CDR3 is TGTGCCAGCTCACCACGCTTAGGCCCCTACGAGCAGTACTTC.

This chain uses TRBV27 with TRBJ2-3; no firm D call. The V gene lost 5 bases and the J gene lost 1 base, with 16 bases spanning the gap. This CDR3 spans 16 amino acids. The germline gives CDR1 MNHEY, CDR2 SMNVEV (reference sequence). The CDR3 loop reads CASSLRPFWGTDTQYF. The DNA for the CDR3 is TGTGCCAGCAGTCTTCGGCCCTTTTGGGGCACAGATACGCAGTATTTT.

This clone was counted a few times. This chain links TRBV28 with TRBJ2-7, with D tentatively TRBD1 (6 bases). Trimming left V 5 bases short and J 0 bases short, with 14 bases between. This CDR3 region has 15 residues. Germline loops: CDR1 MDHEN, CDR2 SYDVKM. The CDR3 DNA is TGTGCCAGCAGTCCTCAGGGGACCATCTCCTACGAGCAGTACTTC. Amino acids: CASSPQGTISYEQYF. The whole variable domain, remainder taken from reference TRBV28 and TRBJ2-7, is DVKVTQSSRYLVKRTGEKVFLECVQDMDHENMFWYRQDPGLGLRLIYFSYDVKMKEKGDIPEGYSVSREKKERFSLILESASTNQTSMYLCASSPQGTISYEQYFGPGTRLTVT.

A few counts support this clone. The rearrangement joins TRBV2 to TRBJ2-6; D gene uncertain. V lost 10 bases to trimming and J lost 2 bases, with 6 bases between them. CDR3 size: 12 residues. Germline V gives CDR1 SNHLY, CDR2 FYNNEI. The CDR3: CANSAGANVLTF. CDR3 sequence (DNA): TGTGCCAATTCCGCTGGGGCCAACGTCCTGACTTTC.

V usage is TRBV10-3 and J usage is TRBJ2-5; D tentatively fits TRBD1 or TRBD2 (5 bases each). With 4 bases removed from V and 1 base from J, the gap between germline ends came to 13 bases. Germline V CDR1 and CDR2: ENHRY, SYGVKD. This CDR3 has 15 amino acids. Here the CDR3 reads CAISATGTAQETQYF. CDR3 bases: TGTGCCATCAGTGCCACCGGGACGGCCCAAGAGACCCAGTACTTC.

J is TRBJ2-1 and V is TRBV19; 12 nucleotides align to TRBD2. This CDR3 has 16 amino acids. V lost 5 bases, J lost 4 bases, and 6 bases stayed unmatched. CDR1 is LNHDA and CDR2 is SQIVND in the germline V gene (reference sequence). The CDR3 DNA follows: TGTGCCAGTAGTGCAACCGGGACTAGCGGGTACAATGAGCAGTTCTTC. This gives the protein CASSATGTSGYNEQFF.

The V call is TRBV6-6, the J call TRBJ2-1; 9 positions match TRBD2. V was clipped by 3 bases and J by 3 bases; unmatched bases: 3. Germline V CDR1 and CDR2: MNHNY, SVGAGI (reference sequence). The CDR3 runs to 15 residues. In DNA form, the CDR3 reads TGTGCCAGCAGTTATCGGCGGGAGGGCTACAATGAGCAGTTCTTC. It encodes CASSYRREGYNEQFF.

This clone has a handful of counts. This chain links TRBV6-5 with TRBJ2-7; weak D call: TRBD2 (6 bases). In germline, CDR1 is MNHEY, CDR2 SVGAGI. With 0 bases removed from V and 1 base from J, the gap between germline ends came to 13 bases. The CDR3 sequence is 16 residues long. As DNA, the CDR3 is TGTGCCAGCAGTTACTCGGGGGGTAGCGGATCCTACGAGCAGTACTTC. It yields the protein CASSYSGGSGSYEQYF.

The CDR3 is CASSPRARDGTDTQYF. CDR3 DNA: TGTGCCAGCAGCCCTCGGGCCCGGGACGGCACAGATACGCAGTATTTT. The gene calls are TRBV7-8 and TRBJ2-3; TRBD1 or TRBD2 may be the D gene (5 bases each). V lost 5 bases, J lost 1 base, and 16 bases lay in between. The CDR3 is 16 amino acids. Germline V gene sequence: CDR1 SGHVS, CDR2 FQNEAQ.

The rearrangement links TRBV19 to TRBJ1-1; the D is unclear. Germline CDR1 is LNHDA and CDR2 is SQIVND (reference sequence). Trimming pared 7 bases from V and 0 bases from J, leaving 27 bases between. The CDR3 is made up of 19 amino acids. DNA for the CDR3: TGTGCCAGTATCGCCAATAGCCCTCTGCAGTCCCTCATGAACACTGAAGCTTTCTTT. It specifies CASIANSPLQSLMNTEAFF. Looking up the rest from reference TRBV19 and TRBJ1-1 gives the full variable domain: DGGITQSPKYLFRKEGQNVTLSCEQNLNHDAMYWYRQDPGQGLRLIYYSQIVNDFQKGDIAEGYSVSREKKESFPLTVTSAQKNPTAFYLCASIANSPLQSLMNTEAFFGQGTRLTVV.

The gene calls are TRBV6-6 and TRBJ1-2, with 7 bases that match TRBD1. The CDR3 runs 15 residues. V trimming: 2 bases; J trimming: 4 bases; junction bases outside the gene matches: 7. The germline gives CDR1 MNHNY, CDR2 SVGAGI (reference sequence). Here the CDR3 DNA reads TGTGCCAGCAGTTACCGCTTGACAGGGACCTATGGCTACACCTTC. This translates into CASSYRLTGTYGYTF.